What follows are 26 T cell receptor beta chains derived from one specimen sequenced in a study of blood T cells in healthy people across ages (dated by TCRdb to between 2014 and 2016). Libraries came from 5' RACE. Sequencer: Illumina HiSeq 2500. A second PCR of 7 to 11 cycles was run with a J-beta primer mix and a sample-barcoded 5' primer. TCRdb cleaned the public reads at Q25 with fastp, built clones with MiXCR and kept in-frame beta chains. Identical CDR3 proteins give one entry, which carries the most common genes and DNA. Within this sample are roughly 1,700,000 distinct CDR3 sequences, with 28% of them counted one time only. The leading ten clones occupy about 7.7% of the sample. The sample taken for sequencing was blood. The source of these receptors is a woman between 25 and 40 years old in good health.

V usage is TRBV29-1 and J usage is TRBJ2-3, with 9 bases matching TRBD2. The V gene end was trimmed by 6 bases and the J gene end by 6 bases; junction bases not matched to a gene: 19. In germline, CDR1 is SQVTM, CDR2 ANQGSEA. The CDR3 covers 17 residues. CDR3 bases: TGCAGCGTCCTACCGGGGCGGGAGGGCCATTTGGGGGATACGCAGTATTTT. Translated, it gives CSVLPGREGHLGDTQYF.

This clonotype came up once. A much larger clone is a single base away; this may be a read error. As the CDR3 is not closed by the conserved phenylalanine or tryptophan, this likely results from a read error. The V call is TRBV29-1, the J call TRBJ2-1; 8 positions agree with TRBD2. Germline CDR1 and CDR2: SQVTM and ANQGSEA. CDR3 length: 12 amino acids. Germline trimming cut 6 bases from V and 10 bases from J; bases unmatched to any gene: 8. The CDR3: CSVVGLASEQFV. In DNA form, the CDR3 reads TGCAGCGTGGTCGGACTAGCATCCGAGCAGTTCGTC.

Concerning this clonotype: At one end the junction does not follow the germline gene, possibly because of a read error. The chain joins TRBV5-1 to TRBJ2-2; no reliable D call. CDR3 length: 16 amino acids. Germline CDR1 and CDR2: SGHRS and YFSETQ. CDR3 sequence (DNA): TGCGCCGGCAGCTCGAGTTCAGCGTCGAACACCGGGGAGCTGTTTTTT. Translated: CAGSSSSASNTGELFF.

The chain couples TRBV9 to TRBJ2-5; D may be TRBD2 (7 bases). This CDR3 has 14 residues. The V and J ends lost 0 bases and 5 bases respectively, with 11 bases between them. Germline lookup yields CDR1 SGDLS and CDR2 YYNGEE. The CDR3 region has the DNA TGTGCCAGCAGCGTAGACGGGGGGCAGGAGACCCAGTACTTC. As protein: CASSVDGGQETQYF.

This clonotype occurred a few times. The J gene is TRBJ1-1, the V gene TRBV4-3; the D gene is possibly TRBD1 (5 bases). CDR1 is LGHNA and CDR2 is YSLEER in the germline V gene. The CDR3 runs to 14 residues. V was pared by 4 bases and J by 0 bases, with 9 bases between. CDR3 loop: CASSRGRLNTEAFF. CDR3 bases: TGCGCCAGCAGCCGGGGACGGCTGAACACTGAAGCTTTCTTT.

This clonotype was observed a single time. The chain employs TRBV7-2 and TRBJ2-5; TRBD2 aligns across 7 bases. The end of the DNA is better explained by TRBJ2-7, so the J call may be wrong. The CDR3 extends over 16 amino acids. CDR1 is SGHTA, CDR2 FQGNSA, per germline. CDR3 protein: CASSPRWGRETHEQYF. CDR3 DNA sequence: TGTGCCAGCAGCCCTAGGTGGGGGAGGGAAACACACGAGCAGTACTTC.

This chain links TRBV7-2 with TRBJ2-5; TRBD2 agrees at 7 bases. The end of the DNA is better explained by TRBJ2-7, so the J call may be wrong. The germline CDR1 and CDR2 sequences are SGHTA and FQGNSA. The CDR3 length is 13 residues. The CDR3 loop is CASSRVAGVEQYF. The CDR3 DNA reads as TGTGCCAGCAGCAGGGTGGCGGGGGTCGAGCAGTACTTC.

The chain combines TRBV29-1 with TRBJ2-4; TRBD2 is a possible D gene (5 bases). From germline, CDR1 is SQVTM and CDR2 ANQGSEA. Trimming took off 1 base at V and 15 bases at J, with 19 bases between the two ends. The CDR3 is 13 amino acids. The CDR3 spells CSVEVGLYNERYF. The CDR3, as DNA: TGCAGCGTTGAAGTTGGACTGTACAATGAGCGGTACTTC.

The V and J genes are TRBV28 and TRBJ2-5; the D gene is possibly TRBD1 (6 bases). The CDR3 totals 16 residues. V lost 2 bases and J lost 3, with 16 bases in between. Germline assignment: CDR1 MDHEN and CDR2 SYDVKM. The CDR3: CASSLGGGSEEETQYF. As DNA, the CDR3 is TGTGCCAGCAGTTTAGGGGGCGGGTCCGAGGAAGAGACCCAGTACTTC.

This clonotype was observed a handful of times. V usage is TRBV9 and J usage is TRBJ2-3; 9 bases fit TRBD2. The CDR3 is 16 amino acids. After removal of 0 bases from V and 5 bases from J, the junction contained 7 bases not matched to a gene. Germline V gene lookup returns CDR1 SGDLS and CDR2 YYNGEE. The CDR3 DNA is TGTGCCAGCAGCGTAGATAAGCGGGGGGCGGGAGATACGCAGTATTTT. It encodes CASSVDKRGAGDTQYF. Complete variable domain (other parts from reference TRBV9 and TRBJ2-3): DSGVTQTPKHLITATGQRVTLRCSPRSGDLSVYWYQQSLDQGLQFLIQYYNGEERAKGNILERFSAQQFPDLHSELNLSSLELGDSALYFCASSVDKRGAGDTQYFGPGTRLTVL.

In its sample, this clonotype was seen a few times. This chain's CDR3 is CASGPTPGTQYF. Written as DNA, the CDR3 is TGTGCCAGCGGCCCGACCCCCGGGACCCAGTACTTC. The chain employs TRBV2 and TRBJ2-5, with D uncertain. The V and J ends lost 8 bases and 7 bases respectively, with 14 bases between them. The germline V gene encodes CDR1 SNHLY and CDR2 FYNNEI. This CDR3 contains 12 residues.

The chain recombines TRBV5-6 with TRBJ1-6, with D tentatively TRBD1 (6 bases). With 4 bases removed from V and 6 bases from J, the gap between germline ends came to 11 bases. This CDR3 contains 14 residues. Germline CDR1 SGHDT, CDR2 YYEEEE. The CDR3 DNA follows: TGTGCCAGCAGCGGCGGGACACCTAATTCACCCCTCCACTTT. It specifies CASSGGTPNSPLHF.

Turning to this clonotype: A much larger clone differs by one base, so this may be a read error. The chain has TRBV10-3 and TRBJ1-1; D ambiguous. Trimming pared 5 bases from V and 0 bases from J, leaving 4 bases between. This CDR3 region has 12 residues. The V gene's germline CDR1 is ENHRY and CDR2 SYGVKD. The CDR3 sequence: CAISRLNTEAFF. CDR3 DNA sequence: TGTGCCATCAGTAGGCTGAACACTGAAGCTTTCTTT.

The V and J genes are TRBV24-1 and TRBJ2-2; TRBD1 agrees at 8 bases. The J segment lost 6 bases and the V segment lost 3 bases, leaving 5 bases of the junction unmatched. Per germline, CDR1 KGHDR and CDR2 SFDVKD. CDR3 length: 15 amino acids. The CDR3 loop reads CATSDRTGTAGELFF. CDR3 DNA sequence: TGTGCCACCAGTGATCGGACAGGGACGGCCGGGGAGCTGTTTTTT.

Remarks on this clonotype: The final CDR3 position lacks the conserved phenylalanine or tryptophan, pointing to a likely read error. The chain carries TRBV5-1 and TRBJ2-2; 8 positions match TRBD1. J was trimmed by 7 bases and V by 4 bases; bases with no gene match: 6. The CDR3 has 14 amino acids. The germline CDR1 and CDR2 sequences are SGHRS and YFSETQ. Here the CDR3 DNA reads TGCGCCAGCAGCCCGACAGGGGTTGGCGGGGAGCTGTTTTGT. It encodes CASSPTGVGGELFC.

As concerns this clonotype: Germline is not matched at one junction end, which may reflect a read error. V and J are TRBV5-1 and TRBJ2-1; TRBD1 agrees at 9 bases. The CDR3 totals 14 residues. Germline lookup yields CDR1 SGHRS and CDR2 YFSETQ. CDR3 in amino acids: CTSSLGTGRNEQFF. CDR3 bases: TGCACCAGCAGCTTGGGGACAGGGCGGAATGAGCAGTTCTTC.

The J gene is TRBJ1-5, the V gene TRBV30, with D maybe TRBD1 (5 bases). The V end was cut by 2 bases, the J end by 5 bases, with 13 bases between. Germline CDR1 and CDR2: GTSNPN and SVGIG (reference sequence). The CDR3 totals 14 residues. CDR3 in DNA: TGTGCCTGGAGTACCTTGGGGGTAGATCAGCCCCAGCATTTT. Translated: CAWSTLGVDQPQHF.

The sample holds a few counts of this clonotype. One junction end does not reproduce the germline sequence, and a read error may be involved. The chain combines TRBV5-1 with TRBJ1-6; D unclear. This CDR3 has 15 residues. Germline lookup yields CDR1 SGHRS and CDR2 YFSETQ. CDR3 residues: CAGSSAGVTNSPLHF. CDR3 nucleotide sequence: TGCGCCGGCAGCTCGGCAGGAGTTACTAATTCACCCCTCCACTTT.

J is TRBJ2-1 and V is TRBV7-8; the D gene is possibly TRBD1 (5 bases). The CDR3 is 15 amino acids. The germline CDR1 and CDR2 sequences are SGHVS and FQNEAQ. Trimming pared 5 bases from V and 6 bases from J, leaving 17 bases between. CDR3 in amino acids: CASSPPSQGSNEQFF. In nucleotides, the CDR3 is TGTGCCAGCAGCCCTCCCTCGCAGGGTAGCAATGAGCAGTTCTTC. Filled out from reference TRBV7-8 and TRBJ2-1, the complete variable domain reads GAGVSQSPRYKVAKRGQDVALRCDPISGHVSLFWYQQALGQGPEFLTYFQNEAQLDKSGLPSDRFFAERPEGSVSTLKIQRTQQEDSAVYLCASSPPSQGSNEQFFGPGTRLTVL.

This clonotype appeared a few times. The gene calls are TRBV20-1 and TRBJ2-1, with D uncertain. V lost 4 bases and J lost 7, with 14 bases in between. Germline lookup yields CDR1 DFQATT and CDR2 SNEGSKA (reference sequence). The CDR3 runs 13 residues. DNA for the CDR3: TGCAGTGCTACGCCCCCCCCGAGGAATGAGCAGTTCTTC. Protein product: CSATPPPRNEQFF.

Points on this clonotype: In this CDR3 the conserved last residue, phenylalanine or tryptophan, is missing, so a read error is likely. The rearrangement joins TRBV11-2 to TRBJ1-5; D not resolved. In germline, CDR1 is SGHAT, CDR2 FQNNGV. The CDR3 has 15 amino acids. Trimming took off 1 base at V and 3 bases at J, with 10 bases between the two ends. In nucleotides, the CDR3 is TGTGCCAGCAGCTTAGCGGCCGGGAACAATCAGCCCCAGCATTCT. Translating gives CASSLAAGNNQPQHS.

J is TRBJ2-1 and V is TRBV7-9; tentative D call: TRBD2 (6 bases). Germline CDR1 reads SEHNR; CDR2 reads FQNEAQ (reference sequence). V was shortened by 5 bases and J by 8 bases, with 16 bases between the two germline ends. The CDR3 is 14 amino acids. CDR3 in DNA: TGTGCCAGCAGCCACGAGGGACTGGGACATGAGCAGTTCTTC. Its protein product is CASSHEGLGHEQFF.

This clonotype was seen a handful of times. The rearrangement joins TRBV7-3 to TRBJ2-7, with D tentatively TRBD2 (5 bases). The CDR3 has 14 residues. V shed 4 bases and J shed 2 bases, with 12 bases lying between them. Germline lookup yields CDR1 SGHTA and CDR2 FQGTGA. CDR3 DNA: TGTGCCAGCAGCTCCGGGATTTATCCCTACGAGCAGTACTTC. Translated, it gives CASSSGIYPYEQYF. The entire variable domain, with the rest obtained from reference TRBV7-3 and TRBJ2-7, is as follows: GAGVSQTPSNKVTEKGKYVELRCDPISGHTALYWYRQSLGQGPEFLIYFQGTGAADDSGLPNDRFFAVRPEGSVSTLKIQRTERGDSAVYLCASSSGIYPYEQYFGPGTRLTVT.

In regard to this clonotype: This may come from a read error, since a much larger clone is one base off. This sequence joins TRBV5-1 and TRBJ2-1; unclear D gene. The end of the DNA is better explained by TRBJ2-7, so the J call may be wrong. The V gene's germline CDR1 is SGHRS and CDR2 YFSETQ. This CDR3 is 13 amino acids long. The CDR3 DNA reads TGCGCCAGCAGCTCGGACGGATACAATGAGCAGTACTTC. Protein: CASSSDGYNEQYF.

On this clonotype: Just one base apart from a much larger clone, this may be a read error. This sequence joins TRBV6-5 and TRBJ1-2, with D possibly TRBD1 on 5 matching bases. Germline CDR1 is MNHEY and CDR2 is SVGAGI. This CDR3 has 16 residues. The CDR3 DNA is TGTTCCAGCAGTTACGATTTTCCAGGGCGCGACTATGGCTACACCTTC. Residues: CSSSYDFPGRDYGYTF.

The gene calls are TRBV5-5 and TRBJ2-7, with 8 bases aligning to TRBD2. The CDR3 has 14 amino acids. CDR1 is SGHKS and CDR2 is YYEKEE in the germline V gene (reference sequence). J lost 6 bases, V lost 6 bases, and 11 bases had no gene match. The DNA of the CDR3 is TGTGCCAGCATTCCGGCCGGACTAGCTGGCGAGCAGTACTTC. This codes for CASIPAGLAGEQYF. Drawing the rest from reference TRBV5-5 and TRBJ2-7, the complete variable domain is DAGVTQSPTHLIKTRGQQVTLRCSPISGHKSVSWYQQVLGQGPQFIFQYYEKEERGRGNFPDRFSARQFPNYSSELNVNALLLGDSALYLCASIPAGLAGEQYFGPGTRLTVT.